Given below is one T cell receptor (beta chain) in context. The antigen remains undetermined. This sample was taken from a study of T cell responses to AZD1222 COVID-19 vaccine. Study results and caveats: Spike regions recognized by vaccine-associated CD4 TCRs spanned the protein, led by 160-218 and 743-854. Recipients of AZD1222 seropositive at baseline numbered only 6 or 7.

CDR3 size: 15 residues. The V gene's germline CDR1 is SQVTM and CDR2 ANQGSEA. Trimming shortened V by 5 bases and J by 0 bases, and 15 bases separated the two germline ends. Samples with a second dose at about 4 or about 12 weeks were pooled together. TCRdb's copy holds only in-frame clones and misses some; the assay was immunoSEQ multiplex PCR. This sample carries around 110,000 clones, around 90% of them seen once, and the ten largest clones take 4.5% to 6%. The V and J genes are TRBV29-1 and TRBJ2-3; a weak D match, TRBD2 (6 bases). The TCR sequence derives from an adult who received the AZD1222 COVID-19 vaccine. Sequenced material: peripheral blood, taken 28 days after the second AZD1222 dose. The CDR3 here is CSVRRGSLSTDTQYF. DNA of the CDR3: TGCAGCGTTCGTCGGGGGAGCCTAAGCACAGATACGCAGTATTTT.